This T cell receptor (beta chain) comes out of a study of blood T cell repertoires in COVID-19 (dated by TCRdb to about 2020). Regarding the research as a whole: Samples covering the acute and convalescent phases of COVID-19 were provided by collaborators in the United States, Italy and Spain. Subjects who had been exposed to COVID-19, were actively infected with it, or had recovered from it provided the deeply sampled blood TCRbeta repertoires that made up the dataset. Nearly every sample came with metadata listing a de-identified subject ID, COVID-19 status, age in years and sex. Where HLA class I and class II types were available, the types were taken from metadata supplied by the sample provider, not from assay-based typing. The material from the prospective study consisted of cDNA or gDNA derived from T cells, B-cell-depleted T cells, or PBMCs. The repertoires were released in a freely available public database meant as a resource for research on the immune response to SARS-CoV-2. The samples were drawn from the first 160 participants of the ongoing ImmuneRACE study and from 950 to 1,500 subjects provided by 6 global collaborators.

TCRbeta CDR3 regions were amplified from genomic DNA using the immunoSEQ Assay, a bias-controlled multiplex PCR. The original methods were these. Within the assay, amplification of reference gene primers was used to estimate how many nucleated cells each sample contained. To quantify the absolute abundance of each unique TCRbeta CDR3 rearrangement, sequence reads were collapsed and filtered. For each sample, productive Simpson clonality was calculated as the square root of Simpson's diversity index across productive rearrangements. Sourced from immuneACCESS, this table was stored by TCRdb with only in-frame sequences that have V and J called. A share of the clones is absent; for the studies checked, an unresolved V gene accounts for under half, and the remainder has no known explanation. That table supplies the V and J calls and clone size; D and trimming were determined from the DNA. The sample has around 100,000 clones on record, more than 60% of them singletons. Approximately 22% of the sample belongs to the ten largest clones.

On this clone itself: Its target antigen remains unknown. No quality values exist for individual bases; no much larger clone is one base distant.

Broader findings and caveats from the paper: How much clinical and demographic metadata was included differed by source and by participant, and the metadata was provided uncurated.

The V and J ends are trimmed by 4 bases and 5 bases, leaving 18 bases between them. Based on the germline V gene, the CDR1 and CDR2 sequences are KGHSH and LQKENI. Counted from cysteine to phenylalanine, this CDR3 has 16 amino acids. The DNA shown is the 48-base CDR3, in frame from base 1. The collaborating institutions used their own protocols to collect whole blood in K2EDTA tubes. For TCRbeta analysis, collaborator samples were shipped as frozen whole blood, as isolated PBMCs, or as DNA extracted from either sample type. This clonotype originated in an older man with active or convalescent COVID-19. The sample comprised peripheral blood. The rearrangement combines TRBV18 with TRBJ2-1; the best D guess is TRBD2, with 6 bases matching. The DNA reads TGTGCCAGCTCACAACTCCTTGGACTATCGGACAATGAGCAGTTCTTC. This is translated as CASSQLLGLSDNEQFF.